This T cell receptor (beta chain) was sequenced during a study of shared clonotypes between healthy human individuals. On the study more broadly: Ranging from 18 to 49 in age, donors were two women and a few men.

Concerning this clone: Its antigen is not identified.

Study-level findings and limits: It was expected that sequencing depth would affect clonotype sharing among donors.

The length of the CDR3 is 14 residues. Germline V gene data show CDR1 as MNHEY and CDR2 as SMNVEV (reference sequence). The V end was cut by 4 bases, the J end by 2 bases, with 12 bases between. Some clones are missing from TCRdb's copy, which holds only in-frame ones; the method was immunoSEQ multiplex PCR. The data hold 2 million to 2.5 million clones, with roughly 95% observed a single time. The chain links TRBV27 to TRBJ2-7, with D perhaps TRBD1 (5 bases). This receptor was obtained from a man aged 18 to 35 in good health. Sequenced: naive CD4+ T cells sorted from blood. As to subset: CD45RA+ positively selected. CDR3 nucleotide sequence: TGTGCCAGCAGTTCCCACAGGAATCCCTACGAGCAGTACTTC. Its translation is CASSSHRNPYEQYF.